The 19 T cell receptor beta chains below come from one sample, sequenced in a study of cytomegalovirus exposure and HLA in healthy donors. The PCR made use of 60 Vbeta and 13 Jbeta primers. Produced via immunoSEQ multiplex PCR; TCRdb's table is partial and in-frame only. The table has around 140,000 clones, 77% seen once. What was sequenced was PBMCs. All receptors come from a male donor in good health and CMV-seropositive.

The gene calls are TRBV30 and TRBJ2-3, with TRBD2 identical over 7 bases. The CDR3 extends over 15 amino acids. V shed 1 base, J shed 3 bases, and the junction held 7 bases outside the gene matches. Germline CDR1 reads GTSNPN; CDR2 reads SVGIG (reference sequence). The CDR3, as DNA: TGTGCCTGGAGTGGTTGGCGGGGGATGACAGATACGCAGTATTTT. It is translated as CAWSGWRGMTDTQYF.

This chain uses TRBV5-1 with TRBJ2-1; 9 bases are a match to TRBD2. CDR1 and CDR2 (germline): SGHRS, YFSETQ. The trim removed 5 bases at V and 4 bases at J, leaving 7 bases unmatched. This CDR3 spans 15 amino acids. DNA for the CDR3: TGCGCCAGCAGGGGGTGGCTAGCGGGATACAATGAGCAGTTCTTC. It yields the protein CASRGWLAGYNEQFF.

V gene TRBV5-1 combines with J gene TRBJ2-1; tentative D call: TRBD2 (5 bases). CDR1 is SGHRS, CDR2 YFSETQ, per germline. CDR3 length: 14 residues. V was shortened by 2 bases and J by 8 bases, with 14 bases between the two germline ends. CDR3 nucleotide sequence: TGCGCCAGCAGCTTCGCTAGCCCCGGGCATGAGCAGTTCTTC. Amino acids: CASSFASPGHEQFF. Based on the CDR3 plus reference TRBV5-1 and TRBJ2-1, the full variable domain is KAGVTQTPRYLIKTRGQQVTLSCSPISGHRSVSWYQQTPGQGLQFLFEYFSETQRNKGNFPGRFSGRQFSNSRSEMNVSTLELGDSALYLCASSFASPGHEQFFGPGTRLTVL.

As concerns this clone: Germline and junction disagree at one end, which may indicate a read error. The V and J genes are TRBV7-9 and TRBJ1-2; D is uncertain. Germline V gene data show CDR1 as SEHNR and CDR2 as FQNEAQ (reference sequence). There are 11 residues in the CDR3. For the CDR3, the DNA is TGTTCCAGCAGCTATCTGCGGGGCTACACCTTC. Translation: CSSSYLRGYTF.

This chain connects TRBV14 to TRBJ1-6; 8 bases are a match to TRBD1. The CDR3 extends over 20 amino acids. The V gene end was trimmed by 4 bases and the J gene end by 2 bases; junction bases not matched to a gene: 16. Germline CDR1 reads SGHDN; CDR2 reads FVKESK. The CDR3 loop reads CASSPDRVEGRVAYNSPLHF. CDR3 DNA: TGTGCCAGCAGCCCGGACAGGGTAGAAGGTCGAGTCGCCTATAATTCACCCCTCCACTTT. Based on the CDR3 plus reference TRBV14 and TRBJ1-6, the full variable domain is EAGVTQFPSHSVIEKGQTVTLRCDPISGHDNLYWYRRVMGKEIKFLLHFVKESKQDESGMPNNRFLAERTGGTYSTLKVQPAELEDSGVYFCASSPDRVEGRVAYNSPLHFGNGTRLTVT.

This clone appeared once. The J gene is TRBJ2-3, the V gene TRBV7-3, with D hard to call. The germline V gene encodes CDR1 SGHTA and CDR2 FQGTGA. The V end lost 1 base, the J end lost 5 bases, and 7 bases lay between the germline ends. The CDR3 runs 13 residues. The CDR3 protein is CASSLSFVDTQYF. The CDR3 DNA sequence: TGTGCCAGCAGCTTAAGTTTCGTAGATACGCAGTATTTT.

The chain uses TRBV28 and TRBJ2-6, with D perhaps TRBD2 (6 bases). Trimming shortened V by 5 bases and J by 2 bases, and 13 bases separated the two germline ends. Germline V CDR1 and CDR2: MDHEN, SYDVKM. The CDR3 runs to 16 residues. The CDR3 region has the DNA TGTGCCAGCAGTCTATTGAGCGGGCCTGGGGCCAACGTCCTGACTTTC. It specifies CASSLLSGPGANVLTF.

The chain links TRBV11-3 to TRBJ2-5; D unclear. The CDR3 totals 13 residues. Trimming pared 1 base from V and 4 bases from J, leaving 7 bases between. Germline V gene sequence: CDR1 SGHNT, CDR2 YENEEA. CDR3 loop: CASSLGRSETQYF. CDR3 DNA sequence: TGTGCCAGCAGCTTAGGTCGGTCAGAGACCCAGTACTTC. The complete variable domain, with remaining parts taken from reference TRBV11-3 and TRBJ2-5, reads EAGVVQSPRYKIIEKKQPVAFWCNPISGHNTLYWYLQNLGQGPELLIRYENEEAVDDSQLPKDRFSAERLKGVDSTLKIQPAELGDSAVYLCASSLGRSETQYFGPGTRLLVL.

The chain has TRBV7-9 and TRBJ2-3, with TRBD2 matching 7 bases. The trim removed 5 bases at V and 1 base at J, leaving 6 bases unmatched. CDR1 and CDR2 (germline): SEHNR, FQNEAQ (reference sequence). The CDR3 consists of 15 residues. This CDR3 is CASSPSLAGTDTQYF. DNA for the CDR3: TGTGCCAGCAGCCCCAGCCTAGCGGGCACAGATACGCAGTATTTT.

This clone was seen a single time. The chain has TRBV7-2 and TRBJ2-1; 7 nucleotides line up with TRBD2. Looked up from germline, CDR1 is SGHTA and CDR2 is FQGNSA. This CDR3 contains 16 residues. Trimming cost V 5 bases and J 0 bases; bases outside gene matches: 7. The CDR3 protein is CASSLTSASSYNEQFF. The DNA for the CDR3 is TGTGCCAGCAGCCTTACTAGCGCAAGCTCCTACAATGAGCAGTTCTTC. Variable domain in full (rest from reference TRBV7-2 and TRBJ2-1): GAGVSQSPSNKVTEKGKDVELRCDPISGHTALYWYRQSLGQGLEFLIYFQGNSAPDKSGLPSDRFSAERTGGSVSTLTIQRTQQEDSAVYLCASSLTSASSYNEQFFGPGTRLTVL.

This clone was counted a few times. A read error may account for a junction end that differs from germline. Here the CDR3 DNA reads TGTGCCAGCAGTGAAGCGCAGGGGGCGACAAACAGTCAGTACTTC. This sequence encodes CASSEAQGATNSQYF. V is TRBV6-1 and J is TRBJ2-4, with 8 bases identical to TRBD1. CDR1 and CDR2 from the germline V gene are MNHNS and SASEGT. The length of the CDR3 is 15 residues.

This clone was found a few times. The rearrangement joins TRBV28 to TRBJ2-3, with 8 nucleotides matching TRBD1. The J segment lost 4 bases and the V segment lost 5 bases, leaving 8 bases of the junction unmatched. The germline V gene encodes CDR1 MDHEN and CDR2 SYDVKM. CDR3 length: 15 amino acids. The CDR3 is CASSPFGQGADTQYF. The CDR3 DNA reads TGTGCCAGCAGTCCCTTCGGACAGGGCGCAGATACGCAGTATTTT.

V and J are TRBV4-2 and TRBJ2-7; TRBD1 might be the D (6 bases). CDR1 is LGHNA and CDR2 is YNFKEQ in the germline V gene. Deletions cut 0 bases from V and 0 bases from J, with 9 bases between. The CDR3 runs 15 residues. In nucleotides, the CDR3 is TGTGCCAGCAGCCAAGAGGGGGACAACTCCTACGAGCAGTACTTC. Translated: CASSQEGDNSYEQYF.

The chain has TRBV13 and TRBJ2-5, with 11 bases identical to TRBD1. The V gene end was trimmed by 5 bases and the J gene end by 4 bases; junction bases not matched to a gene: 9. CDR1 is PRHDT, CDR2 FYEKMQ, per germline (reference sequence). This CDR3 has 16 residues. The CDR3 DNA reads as TGTGCCAGCAGCCCCTGGGACAGGGGGACAGGAGAGACCCAGTACTTC. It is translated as CASSPWDRGTGETQYF. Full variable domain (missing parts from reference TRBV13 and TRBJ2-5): AAGVIQSPRHLIKEKRETATLKCYPIPRHDTVYWYQQGPGQDPQFLISFYEKMQSDKGSIPDRFSAQQFSDYHSELNMSSLELGDSALYFCASSPWDRGTGETQYFGPGTRLLVL.

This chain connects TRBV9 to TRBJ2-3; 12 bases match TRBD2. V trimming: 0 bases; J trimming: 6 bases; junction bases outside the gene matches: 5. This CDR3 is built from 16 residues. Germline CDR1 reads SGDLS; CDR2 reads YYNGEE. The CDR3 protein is CASSVEPSGGADTQYF. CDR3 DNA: TGTGCCAGCAGCGTAGAGCCTAGCGGGGGGGCGGATACGCAGTATTTT. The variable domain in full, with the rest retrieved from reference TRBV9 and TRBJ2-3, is DSGVTQTPKHLITATGQRVTLRCSPRSGDLSVYWYQQSLDQGLQFLIQYYNGEERAKGNILERFSAQQFPDLHSELNLSSLELGDSALYFCASSVEPSGGADTQYFGPGTRLTVL.

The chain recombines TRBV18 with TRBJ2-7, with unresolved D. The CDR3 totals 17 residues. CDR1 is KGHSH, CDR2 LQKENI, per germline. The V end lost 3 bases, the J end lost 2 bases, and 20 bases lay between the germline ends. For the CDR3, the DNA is TGTGCCAGCTCACCGGTAGAGTCGCGGATAAGAACCTACGAGCAGTACTTC. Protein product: CASSPVESRIRTYEQYF.

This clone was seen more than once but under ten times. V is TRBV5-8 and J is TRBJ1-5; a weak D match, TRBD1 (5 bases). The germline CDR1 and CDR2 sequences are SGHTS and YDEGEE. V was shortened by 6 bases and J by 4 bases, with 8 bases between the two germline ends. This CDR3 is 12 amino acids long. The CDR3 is CASMDINQPQHF. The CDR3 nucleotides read TGTGCCAGCATGGACATAAATCAGCCCCAGCATTTT.

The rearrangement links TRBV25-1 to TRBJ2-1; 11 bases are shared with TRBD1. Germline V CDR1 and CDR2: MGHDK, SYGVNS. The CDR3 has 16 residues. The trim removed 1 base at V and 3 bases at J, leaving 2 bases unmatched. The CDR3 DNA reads TGTGCCAGCAGTGAATCCGGGACAGGGGGCTACAATGAGCAGTTCTTC. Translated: CASSESGTGGYNEQFF.

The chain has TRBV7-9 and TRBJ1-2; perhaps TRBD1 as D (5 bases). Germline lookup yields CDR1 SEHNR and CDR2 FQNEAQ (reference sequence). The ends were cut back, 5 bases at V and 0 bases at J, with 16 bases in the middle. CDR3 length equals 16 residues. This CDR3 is CASSGDFGGANYGYTF. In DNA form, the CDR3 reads TGTGCCAGCAGCGGCGATTTCGGGGGAGCTAACTATGGCTACACCTTC. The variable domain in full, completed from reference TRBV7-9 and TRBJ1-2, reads DTGVSQNPRHKITKRGQNVTFRCDPISEHNRLYWYRQTLGQGPEFLTYFQNEAQLEKSRLLSDRFSAERPKGSFSTLEIQRTEQGDSAMYLCASSGDFGGANYGYTFGSGTRLTVV.